Detailed here is one T cell receptor (beta chain). V shed 5 bases and J shed 6 bases, with 14 bases lying between them. Germline assignment: CDR1 SGHVS and CDR2 FQNEAQ. The CDR3 runs 14 residues. Original data processing: For nucleated cells, counts were estimated from reference gene primer amplification. Sequencing used immunoSEQ multiplex PCR; TCRdb keeps in-frame clones, though not all of them. The V and J calls and clone size come from that table; D and trimming were worked out from the DNA. Of over 100,000 clones in the sample, around 89% were seen once. This entry belongs to a study of blood T cell repertoires in COVID-19. About the research overall: Acute and convalescent COVID-19 specimens originated in the United States, Italy and Spain. Nucleic acid was either cDNA or gDNA, and it came from T cells, B-cell-depleted T cells, or PBMCs.

The sequencing sample was made of peripheral blood. This receptor was identified in a man between 45 and 60 years old with acute or convalescent COVID-19. J is TRBJ2-4 and V is TRBV7-8; TRBD2 is a possible D gene (6 bases). CDR3 bases: TGTGCCAGCAGCCACGGACGGGAGTTAAACATTCAGTACTTC. It is translated as CASSHGRELNIQYF.